The T cell receptor (beta chain) described here comes from a study of T cell changes during pregnancy in multiple sclerosis. Clones were read by immunoSEQ multiplex PCR, and TCRdb kept only the in-frame ones, dropping some. The sample carries over 35,000 clones, approximately 94% recorded once. The germline gives CDR1 SGHRS, CDR2 YFSETQ. CDR3 length: 15 amino acids. Between the trimmed V and J ends, which lost 3 bases and 4 bases, there was a span of 13 bases. The TCR was taken from a female donor with multiple sclerosis, enrolled in a pregnancy study. This material consisted of peripheral blood, taken before pregnancy. The gene calls are TRBV5-1 and TRBJ2-2; D may be TRBD2 (5 bases). CDR3 region: CASSWMRAGTGELFF. CDR3 in DNA: TGCGCCAGCAGCTGGATGAGGGCGGGCACCGGGGAGCTGTTTTTT. Supplemented by reference TRBV5-1 and TRBJ2-2, the full variable domain reads KAGVTQTPRYLIKTRGQQVTLSCSPISGHRSVSWYQQTPGQGLQFLFEYFSETQRNKGNFPGRFSGRQFSNSRSEMNVSTLELGDSALYLCASSWMRAGTGELFFGEGSRLTVL.